In its sample, the clone carrying this T cell receptor (beta chain) was seen many times. Antigen specificity is unknown. These data come from a study of T cell repertoires in cytomegalovirus infection. Looking at the study overall: Shared public TCR beta signatures pointed to both CMV infection and a matching HLA type. Whole-study results and caveats: Dominating the ex vivo response were HLA-C-restricted CMV-specific TCR beta clonotypes. Cumulative frequency (of public TCR beta family members) identified carriers of CMV plus the relevant HLA.

From germline, CDR1 is SGHTA and CDR2 FQGNSA. The CDR3 sequence is 14 residues long. Trimming removed 3 bases from V and 0 bases from J, with 6 bases in between. TCRdb re-called the reads through MiXCR, storing one row per CDR3 protein. The repertoire holds tens of thousands of distinct CDR3 sequences, with more than 3% as singletons. Source material: PBMCs. The TCR sequence derives from a human donor in good health (CMV status not recorded). Some clones in this sample may be carry-over from other donors' samples. The chain carries TRBV7-2 and TRBJ1-5, with D uncertain. This CDR3 reads CASSFYPSNQPQHF. CDR3 DNA: TGTGCCAGCAGCTTTTACCCTAGCAATCAGCCCCAGCATTTT.